These 26 T cell receptor beta chains were sequenced from one sample in a study of blood T cell repertoires in COVID-19. The repertoire was sequenced with immunoSEQ multiplex PCR; TCRdb's copy has only in-frame clones and lacks some. This sample has 120,000 or so clones, with 88% found just once. The specimen was peripheral blood. The origin of the receptors is a woman between 50 and 59 years old with active or convalescent COVID-19.

This clone was recorded only once. The chain has TRBV11-2 and TRBJ2-1, with 7 bases fitting TRBD2. With 3 bases clipped from V and 6 bases from J, the junction kept 8 bases outside the gene matches. CDR3 length: 15 amino acids. Germline values: CDR1 SGHAT, CDR2 FQNNGV. The CDR3 bases are TGTGCCAGCAGCTTCTCTGGCGGGAGTATCAATGAGCAGTTCTTC. This codes for CASSFSGGSINEQFF.

The chain recombines TRBV28 with TRBJ2-7, with D possibly matching TRBD2 (6 bases). V was pared by 5 bases and J by 5 bases, with 13 bases between. Germline V CDR1 and CDR2: MDHEN, SYDVKM. The CDR3 is 13 amino acids. The CDR3 DNA reads as TGTGCCAGCAGTCTGGGGGGTCGCCACGAGCAGTACTTC. It codes for CASSLGGRHEQYF. Full variable domain (rest looked up from reference TRBV28 and TRBJ2-7): DVKVTQSSRYLVKRTGEKVFLECVQDMDHENMFWYRQDPGLGLRLIYFSYDVKMKEKGDIPEGYSVSREKKERFSLILESASTNQTSMYLCASSLGGRHEQYFGPGTRLTVT.

Only a few counts were recorded for this clone. The CDR3 sequence is CASSLEPSGAWGEQYF. The CDR3 nucleotides read TGTGCCAGCAGCTTAGAACCTAGCGGGGCGTGGGGTGAGCAGTACTTC. V and J are TRBV7-8 and TRBJ2-7; 9 bases line up with TRBD2. The germline gives CDR1 SGHVS, CDR2 FQNEAQ. V was pared by 1 base and J by 7 bases, with 11 bases of the junction left unmatched. CDR3 length equals 16 residues.

As DNA, the CDR3 is TGTGCCAGCAGCCAAGGGACAGGGCAGACCCAGTACTTC. Encoded protein: CASSQGTGQTQYF. This chain joins TRBV14 and TRBJ2-5, with TRBD1 matching over 8 bases. Germline values: CDR1 SGHDN, CDR2 FVKESK. This CDR3 spans 13 amino acids. Trimming at V came to 1 base and at J to 6 bases, leaving 1 base not matched to a gene.

The chain employs TRBV2 and TRBJ1-1, with TRBD1 identical over 7 bases. Germline CDR1 reads SNHLY; CDR2 reads FYNNEI. The V gene end was trimmed by 2 bases and the J gene end by 4 bases; junction bases not matched to a gene: 4. This CDR3 spans 14 amino acids. CDR3 DNA sequence: TGTGCCAGCAGTGAACGACAGGGCACCACTGAAGCTTTCTTT. It translates to CASSERQGTTEAFF.

The chain joins TRBV4-2 to TRBJ1-1, with D possibly being TRBD1 (6 bases). Deletions cut 4 bases from V and 7 bases from J, with 10 bases between. Germline CDR1 and CDR2: LGHNA and YNFKEQ. The CDR3 contains 12 residues. The CDR3 DNA is TGTGCCAGCAGCCGTGAGGGGGATGAAGCTTTCTTT. Residues: CASSREGDEAFF.

The rearrangement uses TRBV15 and TRBJ1-3, with D hard to call. The CDR3 is 14 amino acids. V was clipped by 0 bases and J by 7 bases, with 10 bases between them. CDR1 and CDR2 (germline): LNHNV, YYDKDF (reference sequence). CDR3 sequence: CATSRESSVNTIYF. The CDR3, as DNA: TGTGCCACCAGCAGAGAATCTAGTGTCAACACCATATATTTT. The entire variable domain, with the rest obtained from reference TRBV15 and TRBJ1-3, is as follows: DAMVIQNPRYQVTQFGKPVTLSCSQTLNHNVMYWYQQKSSQAPKLLFHYYDKDFNNEADTPDNFQSRRPNTSFCFLDIRSPGLGDTAMYLCATSRESSVNTIYFGEGSWLTVV.

This chain uses TRBV11-3 with TRBJ2-7; TRBD2 aligns across 9 bases. The CDR3 runs to 15 residues. The J segment lost 1 base and the V segment lost 4 bases, leaving 5 bases of the junction unmatched. CDR1 SGHNT and CDR2 YENEEA come from the germline V gene. This chain's CDR3 is CASSSSAGGSYEQYF. CDR3 nucleotide sequence: TGTGCCAGCAGCTCCTCAGCGGGAGGATCCTACGAGCAGTACTTC. The full variable domain, rest sourced from reference TRBV11-3 and TRBJ2-7, is EAGVVQSPRYKIIEKKQPVAFWCNPISGHNTLYWYLQNLGQGPELLIRYENEEAVDDSQLPKDRFSAERLKGVDSTLKIQPAELGDSAVYLCASSSSAGGSYEQYFGPGTRLTVT.

The rearrangement links TRBV11-2 to TRBJ2-3; perhaps TRBD2 as D (6 bases). Per germline, CDR1 SGHAT and CDR2 FQNNGV. This CDR3 is 13 amino acids long. V lost 6 bases to trimming and J lost 2 bases, with 9 bases between them. DNA of the CDR3: TGTGCCAGCAGTTGGGACTTCACAGATACGCAGTATTTT. Its protein is CASSWDFTDTQYF.

The chain has TRBV28 and TRBJ1-1, with D unresolved. Germline CDR1 and CDR2: MDHEN and SYDVKM. The V end was cut by 3 bases, the J end by 6 bases, with 20 bases between. The CDR3 is made up of 16 amino acids. The CDR3 DNA reads TGTGCCAGCAGTTTGGTGGCCCCCATAAAAATCTCTGAAGCTTTCTTT. Translation: CASSLVAPIKISEAFF. The whole variable domain, remainder taken from reference TRBV28 and TRBJ1-1, is DVKVTQSSRYLVKRTGEKVFLECVQDMDHENMFWYRQDPGLGLRLIYFSYDVKMKEKGDIPEGYSVSREKKERFSLILESASTNQTSMYLCASSLVAPIKISEAFFGQGTRLTVV.

The chain recombines TRBV9 with TRBJ2-2; D is ambiguous. Germline V gene data show CDR1 as SGDLS and CDR2 as YYNGEE. The CDR3 sequence is 11 residues long. The V and J ends lost 4 bases and 9 bases respectively, with 7 bases between them. CDR3 loop: CASSYNRELFF. As DNA, the CDR3 is TGTGCCAGCAGCTACAATCGGGAGCTGTTTTTT.

The rearrangement links TRBV7-2 to TRBJ2-1, with 14 bases aligning to TRBD2. This CDR3 is built from 19 residues. Germline V gives CDR1 SGHTA, CDR2 FQGNSA. The trim removed 6 bases at V and 7 bases at J, leaving 17 bases unmatched. CDR3 sequence reads: CASRTPGAAGTSGRNEQFF. The CDR3 DNA sequence: TGTGCCAGCAGAACCCCCGGGGCCGCCGGGACTAGCGGGAGAAATGAGCAGTTCTTC.

The rearrangement links TRBV30 to TRBJ1-1; D perhaps matches TRBD1 (5 bases). Trimming shortened V by 2 bases and J by 3 bases, and 13 bases separated the two germline ends. The germline V gene encodes CDR1 GTSNPN and CDR2 SVGIG (reference sequence). The CDR3 covers 14 residues. CDR3 protein: CAWSPQGGDTEAFF. In DNA form, the CDR3 reads TGTGCCTGGAGTCCGCAGGGAGGGGACACTGAAGCTTTCTTT.

This clone was observed once. The chain combines TRBV2 with TRBJ1-2; 7 nucleotides align to TRBD1. Germline CDR1 SNHLY, CDR2 FYNNEI. This CDR3 is built from 13 residues. J was trimmed by 3 bases and V by 10 bases; bases with no gene match: 8. The CDR3 sequence is CATKGQGDYGYTF. CDR3 bases: TGTGCCACTAAAGGGCAGGGGGACTATGGCTACACCTTC.

The rearrangement uses TRBV3-1 (or the pseudogene TRBV3-2) and TRBJ2-5; D perhaps matches TRBD1 (6 bases). The V gene lost 4 bases and the J gene lost 0 bases, with 27 bases spanning the gap. Germline V gives CDR1 LGHDT, CDR2 YNNKEL (reference sequence). The CDR3 length is 20 residues. CDR3 coding DNA: TGTGCCAGCAGCCCTCAATACCCGAACCTACAGGGAAAGTACCAAGAGACCCAGTACTTC. As protein: CASSPQYPNLQGKYQETQYF.

The count of this clone is one. The rearrangement links TRBV10-3 to TRBJ2-7, with 12 bases matching TRBD2. The CDR3 contains 14 residues. J was trimmed by 3 bases and V by 4 bases; bases with no gene match: 1. Germline loops: CDR1 ENHRY, CDR2 SYGVKD. CDR3 nucleotides: TGTGCCATCAGTGGGACTAGCGGGGACTACGAGCAGTACTTC. Translation gives CAISGTSGDYEQYF.

The CDR3, as DNA: TGTGCCAGCAGCCCAGCGGGGAGCCCTAACTATGGCTACACCTTC. Residues: CASSPAGSPNYGYTF. V usage is TRBV3-1 (or the pseudogene TRBV3-2) and J usage is TRBJ1-2; no reliable D call. Germline V CDR1 and CDR2: LGHDT, YNNKEL (reference sequence). V was cut by 4 bases and J by 0 bases, with 12 bases left in between. The CDR3 length is 15 residues.

This rearrangement joins TRBV28 to TRBJ1-4, with no clear D. CDR3 size: 14 residues. V lost 6 bases, J lost 7 bases, and 15 bases lay in between. Per germline, CDR1 MDHEN and CDR2 SYDVKM. The CDR3 DNA sequence: TGTGCCAGCAGCCCAATTACGTGGGCTGAAAAACTGTTTTTT. This sequence encodes CASSPITWAEKLFF.

The chain has TRBV28 and TRBJ2-3; no definite D call. The length of the CDR3 is 11 residues. V gave up 6 bases and J gave up 10 bases, with 11 bases separating them. Looked up from germline, CDR1 is MDHEN and CDR2 is SYDVKM. CDR3 DNA: TGTGCCAGCAGCCCTTCGTCTCCGCAGTATTTT. It yields the protein CASSPSSPQYF. The full variable domain, its missing parts supplied by reference TRBV28 and TRBJ2-3, is DVKVTQSSRYLVKRTGEKVFLECVQDMDHENMFWYRQDPGLGLRLIYFSYDVKMKEKGDIPEGYSVSREKKERFSLILESASTNQTSMYLCASSPSSPQYFGPGTRLTVL.

V usage is TRBV7-2 and J usage is TRBJ2-5; 7 bases are a match to TRBD1. Per the germline V gene, CDR1 is SGHTA and CDR2 is FQGNSA. The CDR3 consists of 14 residues. The V segment lost 5 bases and the J segment 5 bases; nucleotides outside the gene matches: 8. The CDR3 is CASSLIQGTETQYF. CDR3 DNA sequence: TGTGCCAGCAGCCTTATACAGGGGACCGAGACCCAGTACTTC.

The genes are TRBV9 and TRBJ1-1; D is perhaps TRBD1 (6 bases). The CDR3 covers 14 residues. The V gene lost 3 bases and the J gene lost 1 base, with 10 bases spanning the gap. The germline V gene has CDR1 SGDLS and CDR2 YYNGEE. The CDR3, as DNA: TGTGCCAGCAGCGCCATGACAGGGAACACTGAAGCTTTCTTT. It specifies CASSAMTGNTEAFF. The variable domain in full, with the rest retrieved from reference TRBV9 and TRBJ1-1, is DSGVTQTPKHLITATGQRVTLRCSPRSGDLSVYWYQQSLDQGLQFLIQYYNGEERAKGNILERFSAQQFPDLHSELNLSSLELGDSALYFCASSAMTGNTEAFFGQGTRLTVV.

This clone appeared once. The chain is built from TRBV4-3 and TRBJ2-7; D might be TRBD1 (5 bases). V lost 1 base to trimming and J lost 4 bases, with 11 bases between them. The CDR3 spans 14 residues. Germline values: CDR1 LGHNA, CDR2 YSLEER. In DNA, the CDR3 is TGCGCCAGCAGCCAAGCTCAGGGCGGATACGAGCAGTACTTC. Translating gives CASSQAQGGYEQYF.

The CDR3 DNA is TGCGCCAGCAGCCGAATCGGACTAGCGGCTAGCTCCTACGAGCAGTACTTC. It codes for CASSRIGLAASSYEQYF. The V and J genes are TRBV23-1 and TRBJ2-7, with 10 bases matching TRBD2. TRBV23-1 is filed as an ORF, its function uncertain. The CDR3 is made up of 17 amino acids. The V segment lost 6 bases and the J segment 0 bases; nucleotides outside the gene matches: 11.

The chain is built from TRBV2 and TRBJ2-1, with D perhaps TRBD2 (5 bases). Germline assignment: CDR1 SNHLY and CDR2 FYNNEI. Deletions cut 4 bases from V and 9 bases from J, with 13 bases between. The CDR3 totals 13 residues. The CDR3, as DNA: TGTGCCAGCAGTGGTCCGGGCGGAGGTGAGCAGTTCTTC. Protein sequence: CASSGPGGGEQFF.

This sequence joins TRBV7-2 and TRBJ2-7; no definite D call. The ends were cut back, 0 bases at V and 7 bases at J, with 16 bases in the middle. This CDR3 is 15 amino acids long. The germline gives CDR1 SGHTA, CDR2 FQGNSA. For the CDR3, the DNA is TGTGCCAGCAGCTTAGCCACATCCACCCCGCGGGAGCAGTACTTC. Its translation is CASSLATSTPREQYF.

This chain joins TRBV6-5 and TRBJ1-1; TRBD1 aligns across 9 bases. J gave up 4 bases and V 8 bases, and 5 bases lay outside the gene matches. There are 13 residues in the CDR3. Germline CDR1 is MNHEY and CDR2 is SVGAGI. CDR3 region: CASRLGQGTEAFF. CDR3 bases: TGTGCCAGCCGTCTGGGACAGGGCACTGAAGCTTTCTTT.